This TCR beta chain is drawn from a study of glioma-infiltrating T cells. Study outcomes and limitations: Very few CDR3 sequences were shared between tissue and blood. Non-neoplastic patients had below-expected tissue-blood divergence, while all gliomas exceeded expectation.

Trimming left V 1 base short and J 9 bases short, with 13 bases between. The CDR3 has 14 amino acids. Germline V gene data show CDR1 as MNHEY and CDR2 as SVGEGT. The iRepertoire nested amplicon-rescue multiplex PCR amplified TCR alpha and beta CDR3s from RNA. One-step reverse transcription and amplification started from around 100-400 ng of tissue mRNA or PBMC total RNA. TCRdb re-called the multiplex PCR reads through MiXCR, storing one row per CDR3 protein. The sample lists roughly 190,000 distinct CDR3 sequences; more than 25% were seen once. As concerns this clonotype: The antigen is unknown.

Sequenced sample: glioma tissue, nonneoplastic brain tissue, or PBMCs (not recorded which). This chain joins TRBV6-2 or TRBV6-3 and TRBJ1-5; the D is unclear. The TCR originated in a human donor with low-grade glioma or glioblastoma, undergoing nonglioma brain surgery, or in good health (not recorded which). The CDR3 sequence: CASSYWASLGPQHF. CDR3 coding DNA: TGTGCCAGCAGTTACTGGGCCTCCCTGGGGCCCCAGCATTTT.